Each of the 29 T cell receptor beta chains below was sequenced from the same sample in a study of T cell repertoires in cytomegalovirus infection. TCRdb recomputed calls from the reads with MiXCR, one row per CDR3 protein. Seen here are about 830,000 distinct CDR3 sequences, 30% to 35% observed once, and the top ten hold around 11%. No cognate antigen is known for these TCRs. Material: cultured CD8+ T cells from PBMCs, obtained from culture after CMV antigen stimulation. The source is a human donor in good health (CMV status not recorded). Some clones in this sample may be carry-over from other donors' samples.

For this clonotype: Sequence at one end of the junction differs from germline and may be a read error. The chain uses TRBV19 and TRBJ2-3, with 9 nucleotides matching TRBD1. This CDR3 has 15 residues. Germline lookup yields CDR1 LNHDA and CDR2 SQIVND (reference sequence). CDR3 DNA: TGTACCAGTAGTATTGGGACAGGGATGTCAGATACGCAGTATTTT. Its translation: CTSSIGTGMSDTQYF.

V gene TRBV5-4 combines with J gene TRBJ2-1; D possibly corresponds to TRBD1 (6 bases). The CDR3 sequence is 15 residues long. With 5 bases removed from V and 8 bases from J, the gap between germline ends came to 20 bases. CDR1 and CDR2 (germline): SGHNT, YYREEE (reference sequence). The CDR3 DNA reads as TGTGCCAGCAGATTGATTACAGGGATCTCGGATGAGCAGTTCTTC. It codes for CASRLITGISDEQFF. Using reference TRBV5-4 and TRBJ2-1 for the parts outside the CDR3, the full variable domain is ETGVTQSPTHLIKTRGQQVTLRCSSQSGHNTVSWYQQALGQGPQFIFQYYREEENGRGNFPPRFSGLQFPNYSSELNVNALELDDSALYLCASRLITGISDEQFFGPGTRLTVL.

The chain joins TRBV20-1 to TRBJ1-2; the D gene is possibly TRBD1 (5 bases). The germline V gene has CDR1 DFQATT and CDR2 SNEGSKA (reference sequence). Trimming left V 5 bases short and J 4 bases short, with 14 bases between. CDR3 length: 13 residues. Here the CDR3 DNA reads TGCAGTGCTCCCAGGGTCGCCGTCTATGGCTACACCTTC. Protein: CSAPRVAVYGYTF.

This clonotype has at least ten counts. The J gene is TRBJ2-1, the V gene TRBV7-6; 10 nucleotides line up with TRBD1. Trimming cost V 4 bases and J 8 bases; bases outside gene matches: 2. This CDR3 has 13 residues. In germline, CDR1 is SGHVS, CDR2 FNYEAQ. The chain's CDR3 is CASSWDRGYEQFF. Written as DNA, the CDR3 is TGTGCCAGCAGCTGGGACAGGGGCTATGAGCAGTTCTTC.

This clonotype was detected a few times. The chain employs TRBV28 and TRBJ1-3; 8 bases align to TRBD1. With V trimmed by 5 bases and J by 6 bases, 12 bases remained unmatched. This CDR3 has 16 amino acids. The germline CDR1 and CDR2 sequences are MDHEN and SYDVKM. The CDR3 DNA sequence: TGTGCCAGCAGTGCCTTAATCAGGGGGCCGGAAAACACCATATATTTT. As protein: CASSALIRGPENTIYF.

The chain couples TRBV5-5 to TRBJ2-1; TRBD1 matches at 9 bases. Germline CDR1 and CDR2: SGHKS and YYEKEE (reference sequence). Trimming cost V 3 bases and J 6 bases; bases outside gene matches: 10. The CDR3 runs 16 residues. Here the CDR3 DNA reads TGTGCCAGCAGCTCCTGGGACAGGGATTTTCGCAATGAGCAGTTCTTC. Its translation is CASSSWDRDFRNEQFF.

This clonotype came up many times. The chain combines TRBV7-2 with TRBJ1-1; D call uncertain. V was pared by 5 bases and J by 5 bases, with 9 bases between. The CDR3 has 12 residues. Germline V CDR1 and CDR2: SGHTA, FQGNSA. CDR3 region: CASSKSWTEAFF. The CDR3 DNA reads TGTGCCAGCAGCAAATCGTGGACTGAAGCTTTCTTT.

Here the CDR3 DNA reads TGCAGCGCCCTACTAGCGGCTAACACAGATACGCAGTATTTT. Translated: CSALLAANTDTQYF. This sequence joins TRBV29-1 and TRBJ2-3, with TRBD2 matching 8 bases. V lost 7 bases to trimming and J lost 2 bases; unmatched junction nucleotides: 8. This CDR3 is built from 14 residues. Germline CDR1 SQVTM, CDR2 ANQGSEA.

The sample holds many counts of this clonotype. The chain combines TRBV12-3 or TRBV12-4 with TRBJ2-1, with 9 positions matching TRBD2. The V segment lost 2 bases and the J segment 6 bases; nucleotides outside the gene matches: 8. The CDR3 is made up of 16 amino acids. The CDR3 region is CASSLSGGLRANEQFF. The CDR3 DNA sequence: TGTGCCAGCAGTTTAAGCGGGGGGCTCAGGGCCAATGAGCAGTTCTTC.

The V call is TRBV5-4, the J call TRBJ1-3, with D possibly matching TRBD1 (6 bases). The CDR3 contains 15 residues. Germline CDR1 SGHNT, CDR2 YYREEE (reference sequence). V dropped 5 bases and J dropped 3 bases, with 15 bases sitting between them. CDR3 amino acids: CASRIRGMYGNTIYF. The CDR3 nucleotides are TGTGCCAGCAGGATAAGGGGGATGTATGGAAACACCATATATTTT.

This clonotype showed up just a few times. The rearrangement uses TRBV19 and TRBJ1-6, with 9 nucleotides matching TRBD1. The V and J ends lost 1 base and 8 bases, in that order; junction bases with no gene match: 6. Germline assignment: CDR1 LNHDA and CDR2 SQIVND (reference sequence). The CDR3 is 16 amino acids. The CDR3 reads CASSIALGQGYSPLHF. The CDR3 DNA reads TGTGCCAGTAGTATAGCCCTGGGACAGGGTTATTCACCCCTCCACTTT.

In this sample, this clonotype turned up many times. The chain is built from TRBV6-5 and TRBJ2-7; 8 bases agree with TRBD2. The CDR3 extends over 14 amino acids. V lost 6 bases to trimming and J lost 1 base; unmatched junction nucleotides: 5. CDR1 is MNHEY, CDR2 SVGAGI, per germline. CDR3 DNA sequence: TGTGCCAGCAGCTACGGGGGGGGTTCCTACGAGCAGTACTTC. This sequence encodes CASSYGGGSYEQYF.

The chain joins TRBV6-2 or TRBV6-3 to TRBJ2-3; D perhaps matches TRBD2 (5 bases). CDR1 and CDR2 (germline): MNHEY, SVGEGT. The V gene lost 2 bases and the J gene lost 6 bases, with 12 bases spanning the gap. The CDR3 spans 14 residues. The CDR3 DNA is TGTGCCAGCAGTTACCGAGGGCCGAGGGATACGCAGTATTTT. Translated: CASSYRGPRDTQYF.

This clonotype was counted between two and nine times. The rearrangement links TRBV6-6 to TRBJ2-5, with D uncertain. Trimming pared 0 bases from V and 0 bases from J, leaving 11 bases between. The V gene's germline CDR1 is MNHNY and CDR2 SVGAGI (reference sequence). The CDR3 spans 16 residues. As DNA, the CDR3 is TGTGCCAGCAGTTACTCCGCGGTCTCGTACCAAGAGACCCAGTACTTC. It encodes CASSYSAVSYQETQYF.

The chain joins TRBV15 to TRBJ1-1; D is unclear. Germline V CDR1 and CDR2: LNHNV, YYDKDF (reference sequence). Deletions cut 3 bases from V and 11 bases from J, with 10 bases between. The CDR3 extends over 11 amino acids. The CDR3 bases are TGTGCCACCAGCAGCTCGACGGGTGCTTTCTTT. It is translated as CATSSSTGAFF.

This clonotype was picked up a small number of times. The J gene is TRBJ2-1, the V gene TRBV12-5; maybe TRBD2 (7 bases). The CDR3 contains 14 residues. V was shortened by 7 bases and J by 7 bases, with 17 bases between the two germline ends. The germline V gene encodes CDR1 LGHNT and CDR2 FRNRAP. The CDR3 DNA reads as TGTGCTAGTGCCTGGGCGGGGGCGGGTAATGAGCAGTTCTTC. Residues: CASAWAGAGNEQFF.

The table lists this clonotype with a few counts. This rearrangement joins TRBV19 to TRBJ2-1; the D is unclear. There are 11 residues in the CDR3. The V and J ends lost 8 bases and 2 bases respectively, with 4 bases between them. Germline V gene lookup returns CDR1 LNHDA and CDR2 SQIVND (reference sequence). Here the CDR3 reads CASGPYNEQFF. The CDR3 DNA follows: TGTGCCAGTGGGCCCTACAATGAGCAGTTCTTC.

The genes are TRBV28 and TRBJ2-3, with D possibly being TRBD2 (6 bases). CDR3 size: 13 residues. With 5 bases removed from V and 6 bases from J, the gap between germline ends came to 12 bases. CDR1 MDHEN and CDR2 SYDVKM come from the germline V gene. Here the CDR3 reads CASSPSGRDTQYF. CDR3 nucleotides: TGTGCCAGCAGTCCGTCGGGGAGGGATACGCAGTATTTT.

J is TRBJ1-1 and V is TRBV6-4, with D possibly matching TRBD1 (5 bases). The germline V gene has CDR1 MRHNA and CDR2 SNTAGT. The CDR3 length is 15 residues. The V end lost 0 bases, the J end lost 5 bases, and 13 bases lay between the germline ends. As DNA, the CDR3 is TGTGCCAGCAGTGACTCACCCGGGGGGGGGACTGAAGCTTTCTTT. This codes for CASSDSPGGGTEAFF.

The chain joins TRBV2 to TRBJ1-5; possible D gene TRBD1, 5 bases. CDR3 length: 16 amino acids. Trimming pared 7 bases from V and 2 bases from J, leaving 18 bases between. Germline loops: CDR1 SNHLY, CDR2 FYNNEI. CDR3 loop: CASTVFGPGGNQPQHF. CDR3 nucleotides: TGTGCCAGCACGGTATTTGGGCCGGGGGGCAATCAGCCCCAGCATTTT.

This clonotype was counted between two and nine times. The rearrangement joins TRBV7-9 to TRBJ2-5; no firm D call. Germline loops: CDR1 SEHNR, CDR2 FQNEAQ (reference sequence). The CDR3 has 13 residues. Trimming stripped 7 bases from V and 5 bases from J, with 14 bases between. The CDR3 bases are TGTGCCAGCACCCCGGAATATGAGGAGACCCAGTACTTC. It yields the protein CASTPEYEETQYF.

With respect to this clonotype: The junction and the germline gene differ at one end; a read error may be behind it. The J gene is TRBJ1-5, the V gene TRBV27, with 7 nucleotides matching TRBD1. This CDR3 comprises 17 residues. CDR1 and CDR2 (germline): MNHEY, SMNVEV (reference sequence). The CDR3 is CAISLSGAGGRNQPQHF. CDR3 sequence (DNA): TGTGCCATCAGTTTATCGGGGGCAGGGGGAAGGAATCAGCCCCAGCATTTT.

The CDR3 nucleotides read TGTGCCAGCAGTTTCTCGGAGGACAGCACAGATACGCAGTATTTT. Protein: CASSFSEDSTDTQYF. This rearrangement joins TRBV12-3 or TRBV12-4 to TRBJ2-3, with D tentatively TRBD2 (5 bases). Trimming left V 3 bases short and J 0 bases short, with 10 bases between. The CDR3 is 15 residues long.

This clonotype was recorded at least ten times. The CDR3 DNA sequence: TGTGCCAGCAGTCCATTCGGAGGCTCTGAAGCTTTCTTT. Amino acid sequence: CASSPFGGSEAFF. The rearrangement uses TRBV6-1 and TRBJ1-1; D unresolved. V lost 5 bases and J 6 bases, leaving 13 bases between the germline ends. CDR3 length equals 13 residues. Germline assignment: CDR1 MNHNS and CDR2 SASEGT.

This clonotype was detected only a few times. J is TRBJ1-5 and V is TRBV19, with a possible D match to TRBD1 (6 bases). The CDR3 spans 14 residues. Germline V gene lookup returns CDR1 LNHDA and CDR2 SQIVND (reference sequence). Trimming removed 9 bases from V and 7 bases from J, with 19 bases in between. The CDR3 DNA follows: TGTGCCAGCTGTCCTTCAGGGGTTCGGCAGCCCCAGCATTTT. It codes for CASCPSGVRQPQHF.

About this clonotype itself: A much larger clonotype is one base distant, so this may be a read error. The gene calls are TRBV12-3 or TRBV12-4 and TRBJ1-5; tentative D call: TRBD1 (6 bases). The CDR3 is made up of 14 amino acids. V lost 8 bases and J 4 bases, leaving 15 bases between the germline ends. CDR3 DNA: TGTGCCAGCTTGGAAGGGGGAGTGAATCAGCCCCAGCATTTT. Translation gives CASLEGGVNQPQHF.

This clonotype was detected many times. CDR3 sequence: CASSLFAQIRDGRLETQYF. CDR3 nucleotide sequence: TGTGCCAGCAGCTTATTCGCCCAAATCCGGGACGGGCGACTCGAGACCCAGTACTTC. The chain uses TRBV7-6 and TRBJ2-5, with D perhaps TRBD1 or TRBD2 (5 bases each). The CDR3 has 19 amino acids. V lost 2 bases, J lost 5 bases, and 27 bases lay in between. Germline V gene lookup returns CDR1 SGHVS and CDR2 FNYEAQ.

This clonotype was found once. The genes are TRBV12-5 and TRBJ2-1; weak D call: TRBD2 (6 bases). Germline CDR1 reads LGHNT; CDR2 reads FRNRAP. The CDR3 is 13 residues long. V was shortened by 3 bases and J by 7 bases, with 10 bases between the two germline ends. The CDR3 DNA is TGTGCTAGTGGTTTTCCAGGGAGGAATGAGCAGTTCTTC. This codes for CASGFPGRNEQFF. Full variable domain (missing parts from reference TRBV12-5 and TRBJ2-1): DARVTQTPRHKVTEMGQEVTMRCQPILGHNTVFWYRQTMMQGLELLAYFRNRAPLDDSGMPKDRFSAEMPDATLATLKIQPSEPRDSAVYFCASGFPGRNEQFFGPGTRLTVL.

This clonotype was picked up a small number of times. The chain uses TRBV11-2 and TRBJ2-3; the match to TRBD1 covers 12 bases. Losses at the gene ends were 5 bases for V and 1 base for J; bases not matched to a gene: 13. The CDR3 sequence is 19 residues long. Germline V lookup: CDR1 SGHAT, CDR2 FQNNGV. The CDR3 loop reads CASSPYRDRGRSGTDTQYF. The CDR3 DNA reads as TGTGCCAGCAGCCCTTACCGGGACAGGGGGCGTTCGGGCACAGATACGCAGTATTTT.